This T cell receptor (beta chain) is drawn from a study of glioma-infiltrating T cells (TCRdb year 2016). Notes on the research overall: TCR alpha- and beta-chain repertoires were sequenced from glioma tissue, non-neoplastic brain tissue and matched peripheral blood mononuclear cells. To measure how far tissue and blood T-cell populations diverged, each tissue-infiltrating repertoire was compared against the peripheral blood repertoire of the same patient. The paired cohort comprised three low-grade glioma patients, about eight primary glioblastoma patients and three non-glioma patients contributing non-neoplastic brain tissue.

V is cut by 3 bases and J by 6 bases, and the space between the germline ends is 18 bases. The CDR3 measures 16 amino acids from cysteine to phenylalanine. Only the CDR3 part of the read is kept: 48 bases, read in frame from the first base. The germline V gene provides CDR1 MDHEN and CDR2 SYDVKM. In the case of this clonotype: Its antigen is unknown. The input lacks base qualities; no much larger clone sits a single base away.

The iRepertoire nested amplicon-rescue multiplex PCR (arm-PCR) platform was used to amplify TCR alpha and beta CDR3 regions from RNA. One-step reverse transcription and amplification used roughly 100-400 ng of tissue mRNA or PBMC total RNA as input. Following bead purification, Illumina adapters were added by a secondary multiplex PCR, and libraries between 200 and 400 bp were gel-purified. Demultiplexing relied on internal 6-nucleotide barcodes carried by the libraries. Sequencing of libraries was performed on an Illumina MiSeq with 2x220 or 2x250 nucleotide paired-end reads. As for how the authors treated the data: Paired reads were merged with FLASH 1.2.11 and aligned to the GRCh37 human genome with BWA-MEM before extracting TRA and TRB reads. For V and J assignment, an IMGT-derived reference of cassette sequences and CDR3 motifs that included pseudogenes was used. Reads were translated in three frames, and productive CDR3s were defined as those with a C...FGXG motif and no stop codons. Unique combinations of V-J cassette pair and CDR3 amino acid sequence were defined as clonotypes. Filtering of reads was based on Hamming distance, with the threshold set by the sequence error rate of each sample in mapped regions. TCRdb took the public reads, trimmed them with fastp at Q25, ran MiXCR for clone calling and kept in-frame beta chains. Merged by CDR3 protein, the rows form single entries marked with the most common genes and DNA. The V and J calls here are based on TCRdb, not the publication. In all, the sample holds about 180,000 distinct CDR3 sequences, and about 47% of those were seen once. The ten largest clones add up to around 5% of the sample.

What the authors observed across the whole study: In non-neoplastic patients, VJ-independent divergence between tissue and blood fell below expectation, whereas in all gliomas, and especially in low-grade gliomas, the divergence rose above expectation. Tissue and blood shared very few CDR3 sequences, a result attributed to high CDR3 diversity and limited sampling. The group comparisons were based on small numbers of patients: three non-neoplastic, three low-grade glioma and eight glioblastoma patients.

The chain links TRBV28 with TRBJ1-5, with the D gene too uncertain to name. The origin of this receptor is a human donor with low-grade glioma or glioblastoma, undergoing nonglioma brain surgery, or in good health (not recorded which). The specimen was glioma tissue, nonneoplastic brain tissue, or PBMCs (not recorded which). The CDR3 is CASSLAFWTISQPQHF. The bases read TGTGCCAGCAGTTTGGCGTTTTGGACGATCAGTCAGCCCCAGCATTTT.